The 4 T cell receptor beta chains below were found in one sample sequenced in a study of T cell repertoires in cytomegalovirus infection. Each CDR3 protein is one row after TCRdb ran MiXCR on the reads. In the table there are under 100,000 distinct CDR3 sequences, roughly 3.5% of which are singletons. Sequenced input: PBMCs. Receptors originate from a human donor in good health (CMV status not recorded). Some clones in this sample may be carry-over from other donors' samples.

Many counts were recorded for this clonotype. The chain is built from TRBV6-2 or TRBV6-3 and TRBJ2-5; D is perhaps TRBD1 (6 bases). The CDR3 sequence is 15 residues long. V lost 4 bases to trimming and J lost 1 base, with 13 bases between them. Germline V lookup: CDR1 MNHEY, CDR2 SVGEGT. CDR3 amino acids: CASSSPWGRQETQYF. The CDR3 bases are TGTGCCAGCAGTTCTCCCTGGGGGCGCCAAGAGACCCAGTACTTC.

This clonotype was seen many times. V gene TRBV6-6 combines with J gene TRBJ2-7; TRBD1 agrees at 9 bases. Germline V lookup: CDR1 MNHNY, CDR2 SVGAGI (reference sequence). The CDR3 covers 18 residues. V lost 3 bases and J lost 5; bases outside the gene matches: 17. Here the CDR3 reads CASSYPFSGTGSSDEQYF. The CDR3 DNA sequence: TGTGCCAGCAGTTATCCCTTTTCCGGGACAGGGAGTAGCGACGAGCAGTACTTC.

This clonotype showed up many times. The chain joins TRBV7-2 to TRBJ2-7; no definite D call. The germline V gene has CDR1 SGHTA and CDR2 FQGNSA. Trimming cost V 0 bases and J 7 bases, with 4 bases left between them. This CDR3 has 11 amino acids. The DNA of the CDR3 is TGTGCCAGCAGCTTAGCGGTGGAGCAGTACTTC. Translating gives CASSLAVEQYF.

This clonotype was detected ten times or more. The J gene is TRBJ1-5, the V gene TRBV12-3 or TRBV12-4, with D possibly being TRBD1 (5 bases). Trimming took 8 bases from V and 3 from J, leaving 17 bases between them. CDR3 length equals 15 residues. The CDR3 bases are TGTGCCAGCGCCCCGCGGGCAGGGATCAATCAGCCCCAGCATTTT. Residues: CASAPRAGINQPQHF.